The present T cell receptor (beta chain) was sequenced within a study of blood T cells in healthy people across ages. From germline, CDR1 is SQVTM and CDR2 ANQGSEA. V was clipped by 2 bases and J by 5 bases, with 15 bases between them. The CDR3 is 15 amino acids. Whole-study findings and limits: Whereas aged donors had fewer naive CD4+ cells, long-lived donors had more of them and higher diversity. Diversity was estimated from one million T cells, and these estimates were considered underestimates. Unsorted PBMCs blocked a conclusive comparison of naive and antigen-experienced cells.

Per sample, no less than 6 micrograms of total RNA were extracted. Comment on this clonotype: Its antigen is not known.

It was with a sample-barcoded 5' primer and a J-beta primer mix that a second PCR of about 6 to 11 cycles was run. Each CDR3 protein is one row after TCRdb ran MiXCR on the 5' RACE reads. The table shows about a million distinct CDR3 sequences, with about 53% occurring only once. The sequenced material came from blood. This clonotype was sampled from a woman aged 55-69 years in good health. The V call is TRBV29-1, the J call TRBJ1-4; no reliable D call. For the CDR3, the DNA is TGCAGCGTTGAATCCCTGGAGTTCACCAATGAAAAACTGTTTTTT. This sequence encodes CSVESLEFTNEKLFF. Full variable domain (outside the CDR3, taken from reference TRBV29-1 and TRBJ1-4): SAVISQKPSRDICQRGTSLTIQCQVDSQVTMMFWYRQQPGQSLTLIATANQGSEATYESGFVIDKFPISRPNLTFSTLTVSNMSPEDSSIYLCSVESLEFTNEKLFFGSGTQLSVL.